This TCR beta chain was profiled in a study of control samples from healthy donors and cancer patients. Per germline, CDR1 SNHLY and CDR2 FYNNEI. The junction had 2 bases not matched to a gene; V was cut back by 9 bases and J by 2 bases. This CDR3 has 14 amino acids. Sequencing used immunoSEQ multiplex PCR; TCRdb keeps in-frame clones, though not all of them. In the table there are around 70,000 clones, around 93% of which are singletons. Sequencing was done on a sample of blood. V is TRBV2 and J is TRBJ2-3; TRBD2 agrees at 13 bases. The clonotype was recovered from a woman aged 25 to 39 in good health. The CDR3 is CASGLAGVTDTQYF. The DNA of the CDR3 is TGTGCCAGTGGACTAGCGGGGGTCACAGATACGCAGTATTTT. Variable domain in full (rest from reference TRBV2 and TRBJ2-3): EPEVTQTPSHQVTQMGQEVILRCVPISNHLYFYWYRQILGQKVEFLVSFYNNEISEKSEIFDDQFSVERPDGSNFTLKIRSTKLEDSAMYFCASGLAGVTDTQYFGPGTRLTVL.